The clone carrying this T cell receptor (beta chain) was counted many times. This CDR3 comprises 14 residues. Trimming stripped 0 bases from V and 6 bases from J, with 9 bases between. Germline assignment: CDR1 SNHLY and CDR2 FYNNEI. The authors built TCR beta libraries using iRepertoire HTBI primers and Arm-PCR of CDR3 regions. TCRdb recomputed calls from the multiplex PCR reads with MiXCR, one row per CDR3 protein. The sample shows 300,000 to 400,000 distinct CDR3 sequences, over 15% of them seen only once. These data are taken from a study of regulatory T cells in long-lasting Graves disease. Sample time point: newly diagnosed GD, antithyroid drugs for less than 3 months. The TCR library was prepared using RNA isolated from PBMCs. A further study also used this sample, focusing on T cells in Graves' hyperthyroidism and ophthalmopathy.

The input for sequencing was peripheral blood mononuclear cells (PBMCs), taken at new diagnosis, from a patient treated with antithyroid drugs. The receptor's source is a man in his forties with Graves disease. The chain recombines TRBV2 with TRBJ1-5; tentative D call: TRBD1 (5 bases). This chain's CDR3 is CASSEAQGFQPQHF. The CDR3 DNA is TGTGCCAGCAGTGAAGCCCAGGGTTTTCAGCCCCAGCATTTT. The full variable domain, completed using reference TRBV2 and TRBJ1-5, is EPEVTQTPSHQVTQMGQEVILRCVPISNHLYFYWYRQILGQKVEFLVSFYNNEISEKSEIFDDQFSVERPDGSNFTLKIRSTKLEDSAMYFCASSEAQGFQPQHFGDGTRLSIL.